The T cell receptor beta chain under discussion was sequenced for a study of response to subunit inactivated influenza vaccine. TCRdb reprocessed the RT-PCR reads with MiXCR, giving one entry per CDR3 protein. The sample contains more than 450,000 distinct CDR3 sequences, 12% of which appear only once. The CDR3 runs to 16 residues. CDR1 and CDR2 from the germline V gene are SGHAT and FQNNGV. Note on this clonotype: The junction does not match germline at one end; this may be a read error.

Sequencing used PBMCs from blood, obtained on the day of vaccination. V usage is TRBV11-2 and J usage is TRBJ1-2; unclear D gene. The clonotype comes from a man aged 50-59 years who received an inactivated influenza vaccine. Here the CDR3 DNA reads TGTGCCAGCAGCCCACTAAGAGGAAGGGCTAAGTATGGCTACACCTTC. Residues: CASSPLRGRAKYGYTF.